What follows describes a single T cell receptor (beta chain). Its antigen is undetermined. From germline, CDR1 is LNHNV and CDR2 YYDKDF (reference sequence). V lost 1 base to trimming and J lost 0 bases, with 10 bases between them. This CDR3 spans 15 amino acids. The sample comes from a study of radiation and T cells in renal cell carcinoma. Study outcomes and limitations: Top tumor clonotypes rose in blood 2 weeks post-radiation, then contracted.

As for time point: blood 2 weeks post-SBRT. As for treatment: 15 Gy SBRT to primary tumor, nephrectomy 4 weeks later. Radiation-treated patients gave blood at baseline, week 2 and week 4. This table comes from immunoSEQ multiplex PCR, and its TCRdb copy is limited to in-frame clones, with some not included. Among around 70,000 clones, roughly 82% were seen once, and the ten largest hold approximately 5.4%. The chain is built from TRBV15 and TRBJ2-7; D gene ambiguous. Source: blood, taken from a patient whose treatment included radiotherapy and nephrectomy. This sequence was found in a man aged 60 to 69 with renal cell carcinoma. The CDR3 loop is CATSRVGLSSYEQYF. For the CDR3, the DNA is TGTGCCACCAGCAGAGTAGGCCTAAGCTCCTACGAGCAGTACTTC.